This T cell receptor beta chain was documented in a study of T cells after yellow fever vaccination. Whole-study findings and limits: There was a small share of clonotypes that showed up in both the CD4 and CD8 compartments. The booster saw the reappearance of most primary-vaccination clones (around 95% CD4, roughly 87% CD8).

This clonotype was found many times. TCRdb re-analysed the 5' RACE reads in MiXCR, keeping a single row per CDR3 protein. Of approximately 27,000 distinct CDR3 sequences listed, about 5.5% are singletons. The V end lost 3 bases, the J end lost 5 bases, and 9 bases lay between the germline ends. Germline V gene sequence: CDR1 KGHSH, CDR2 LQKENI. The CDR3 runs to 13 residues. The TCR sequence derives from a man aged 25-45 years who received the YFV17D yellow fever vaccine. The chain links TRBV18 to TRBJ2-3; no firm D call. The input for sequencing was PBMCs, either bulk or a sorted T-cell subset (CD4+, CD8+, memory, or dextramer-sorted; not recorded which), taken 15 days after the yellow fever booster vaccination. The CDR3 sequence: CASSPNTEDTQYF. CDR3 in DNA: TGTGCCAGCTCACCTAATACGGAAGATACGCAGTATTTT.